The 28 T cell receptor beta chains given below trace back to one sample, sequenced in a study of T cells in Graves' hyperthyroidism and ophthalmopathy. Authors of the study amplified TCR beta CDR3 regions from RNA transcripts. The TCR CDR3 was amplified in a first-round RT-PCR using the HTBI primer set. A single record per CDR3 protein comes from TCRdb applying MiXCR to the multiplex PCR reads. Altogether more than 350,000 distinct CDR3 sequences are present, 15% being singletons, with the ten largest covering roughly a fifth. Sequenced sample: blood. The receptors come from a woman aged 60-75 years with Graves' ophthalmopathy.

This clonotype was seen only a few times. V and J are TRBV5-4 and TRBJ2-1; D possibly corresponds to TRBD2 (5 bases). V was cut by 3 bases and J by 0 bases, with 13 bases left in between. CDR1 and CDR2 (germline): SGHNT, YYREEE (reference sequence). The CDR3 is made up of 16 amino acids. CDR3 bases: TGTGCCAGCAGCTCCAGTGGACTCTACTCCTACAATGAGCAGTTCTTC. As protein: CASSSSGLYSYNEQFF. Full variable domain (missing parts from reference TRBV5-4 and TRBJ2-1): ETGVTQSPTHLIKTRGQQVTLRCSSQSGHNTVSWYQQALGQGPQFIFQYYREEENGRGNFPPRFSGLQFPNYSSELNVNALELDDSALYLCASSSSGLYSYNEQFFGPGTRLTVL.

This clonotype was found many times. The V gene is TRBV5-1, the J gene TRBJ2-3, with D possibly called TRBD1 or TRBD2 (5 bases each). The CDR3 covers 15 residues. V was pared by 1 base and J by 4 bases, with 13 bases between. CDR1 and CDR2 (germline): SGHRS, YFSETQ. CDR3 protein: CASSLMPGSADTQYF. In nucleotides, the CDR3 is TGCGCCAGCAGCTTGATGCCAGGGAGCGCAGATACGCAGTATTTT.

This clonotype has only one observation. This rearrangement joins TRBV5-8 to TRBJ1-6, with a tentative D call TRBD1 (5 bases). The CDR3 totals 15 residues. V was trimmed by 2 bases and J by 5 bases, leaving 11 bases between them. The germline V gene has CDR1 SGHTS and CDR2 YDEGEE. Here the CDR3 DNA reads TGTGCCAGCAGCTTCCGGGACGCAAATAATTCACCCCTCCACTTT. It yields the protein CASSFRDANNSPLHF. The full variable domain, rest sourced from reference TRBV5-8 and TRBJ1-6, is EAGVTQSPTHLIKTRGQQATLRCSPISGHTSVYWYQQALGLGLQFLLWYDEGEERNRGNFPPRFSGRQFPNYSSELNVNALELEDSALYLCASSFRDANNSPLHFGNGTRLTVT.

This clonotype was counted many times. This chain uses TRBV11-3 with TRBJ2-2; D possibly corresponds to TRBD1 (5 bases). Per germline, CDR1 SGHNT and CDR2 YENEEA. The V and J ends lost 4 bases and 4 bases respectively, with 13 bases between them. The CDR3 consists of 15 residues. CDR3 DNA sequence: TGTGCCAGCAGCTCCCTTGGGGCGAGCACCGGGGAGCTGTTTTTT. Encoded protein: CASSSLGASTGELFF.

This clonotype was observed a few times. One junction end disagrees with the germline gene, perhaps due to a read error. The V gene is TRBV28, the J gene TRBJ1-2; the D is unclear. This CDR3 has 15 residues. Germline loops: CDR1 MDHEN, CDR2 SYDVKM. CDR3 amino acids: CASSTPGVQTYVYTF. In nucleotides, the CDR3 is TGTGCCAGCAGTACTCCCGGGGTTCAGACCTATGTCTACACCTTC.

For the CDR3, the DNA is TGCAGCGCGCGCTCTACAGGCTCCTACGAGCAGTACTTC. This sequence encodes CSARSTGSYEQYF. The chain combines TRBV29-1 with TRBJ2-7; D may be TRBD1 (5 bases). Germline assignment: CDR1 SQVTM and CDR2 ANQGSEA. Trimming pared 7 bases from V and 0 bases from J, leaving 13 bases between. The length of the CDR3 is 13 residues.

This clonotype was counted ten times or more. The rearrangement joins TRBV30 to TRBJ2-1, with D perhaps matching TRBD2 (5 bases). The CDR3 totals 16 residues. V was cut by 0 bases and J by 5 bases, with 17 bases left in between. Per germline, CDR1 GTSNPN and CDR2 SVGIG (reference sequence). The DNA of the CDR3 is TGTGCCTGGAGTGTACTAGTCCGAGAAGGGCACAATGAGCAGTTCTTC. This sequence encodes CAWSVLVREGHNEQFF.

This clonotype has ten or more counts. This chain links TRBV6-1 with TRBJ1-4; a possible D gene is TRBD1 (5 bases). The germline CDR1 and CDR2 sequences are MNHNS and SASEGT. The CDR3 runs 16 residues. V lost 4 bases and J lost 10, with 22 bases in between. The CDR3 region is CASSGAQGGLSGKLFF. CDR3 coding DNA: TGTGCCAGCAGTGGGGCGCAGGGCGGTCTTAGCGGAAAACTGTTTTTT.

This clonotype was observed many times. The J gene is TRBJ1-5, the V gene TRBV2, with D unresolved. The CDR3 has 13 amino acids. Germline-derived CDR1 and CDR2 are SNHLY and FYNNEI. The V end was cut by 2 bases, the J end by 4 bases, with 6 bases between. The CDR3 region is CASSEQYNQPQHF. CDR3 sequence (DNA): TGTGCCAGCAGTGAACAGTATAATCAGCCCCAGCATTTT. Full variable domain (missing parts from reference TRBV2 and TRBJ1-5): EPEVTQTPSHQVTQMGQEVILRCVPISNHLYFYWYRQILGQKVEFLVSFYNNEISEKSEIFDDQFSVERPDGSNFTLKIRSTKLEDSAMYFCASSEQYNQPQHFGDGTRLSIL.

Many counts were recorded for this clonotype. CDR3 loop: CASTTGAGNEQFF. The CDR3 DNA reads as TGTGCCAGCACTACAGGGGCGGGCAATGAGCAGTTCTTC. The V and J genes are TRBV12-3 or TRBV12-4 and TRBJ2-1; TRBD1 matches at 7 bases. CDR3 length: 13 residues. V lost 7 bases, J lost 6 bases, and 6 bases stayed unmatched.

This clonotype was seen repeatedly, ten times or more. This chain joins TRBV30 and TRBJ2-1, with unresolved D. CDR1 is GTSNPN, CDR2 SVGIG, per germline (reference sequence). V was trimmed by 2 bases and J by 3 bases, leaving 17 bases between them. There are 16 residues in the CDR3. The CDR3: CAWSLEFAAYYNEQFF. The CDR3 bases are TGTGCCTGGAGTTTGGAATTTGCAGCGTACTACAATGAGCAGTTCTTC.

This clonotype occurred many times. The CDR3 loop reads CASSGQPGEKLFF. As DNA, the CDR3 is TGTGCCAGCAGTGGGCAGCCGGGAGAAAAACTGTTTTTT. The rearrangement uses TRBV2 and TRBJ1-4; D gene unclear. The V end lost 4 bases, the J end lost 8 bases, and 11 bases lay between the germline ends. This CDR3 spans 13 amino acids. Looked up from germline, CDR1 is SNHLY and CDR2 is FYNNEI.

This clonotype was found many times. V is TRBV3-1 and J is TRBJ2-2; 12 nucleotides align to TRBD2. The CDR3 runs 16 residues. Per the germline V gene, CDR1 is LGHDT and CDR2 is YNNKEL (reference sequence). Losses at the gene ends were 5 bases for V and 4 bases for J; bases not matched to a gene: 5. CDR3 nucleotide sequence: TGTGCCAGCAGCTTTGGACTAGCGGGGTTCACCGGGGAGCTGTTTTTT. It is translated as CASSFGLAGFTGELFF.

There are a few counts of this clonotype. The J gene is TRBJ2-7, the V gene TRBV7-9; D might be TRBD2 (6 bases). Trimming shortened V by 10 bases and J by 7 bases, and 20 bases separated the two germline ends. This CDR3 has 13 amino acids. Looked up from germline, CDR1 is SEHNR and CDR2 is FQNEAQ (reference sequence). The CDR3 region has the DNA TGTGCCACATGGGGGGAACATTCGCGAGAGCAGTACTTC. Amino acid sequence: CATWGEHSREQYF.

This clonotype was counted between two and nine times. The chain has TRBV7-8 and TRBJ1-6; D is ambiguous. CDR3 size: 13 residues. Trimming cost V 5 bases and J 8 bases, with 10 bases left between them. Germline CDR1 and CDR2: SGHVS and FQNEAQ. The CDR3 loop reads CASSRERDSPLHF. The CDR3 DNA follows: TGTGCCAGCAGCAGAGAACGGGATTCACCCCTCCACTTT.

There are many counts of this clonotype. The chain recombines TRBV28 with TRBJ1-5, with D maybe TRBD1 (5 bases). The CDR3 has 19 residues. Germline V gene data show CDR1 as MDHEN and CDR2 as SYDVKM. The V end was cut by 4 bases, the J end by 0 bases, with 22 bases between. CDR3 in DNA: TGTGCCAGCAGTTCCCCGGGGGGGGGGTTAGGGTATAGCAATCAGCCCCAGCATTTT. Protein: CASSSPGGGLGYSNQPQHF.

This clonotype appeared many times. This rearrangement joins TRBV20-1 to TRBJ1-5; the D gene is possibly TRBD1 (5 bases). The CDR3 runs to 13 residues. Per the germline V gene, CDR1 is DFQATT and CDR2 is SNEGSKA (reference sequence). Trimming left V 4 bases short and J 5 bases short, with 12 bases between. This CDR3 is CSAIGEVYQPQHF. CDR3 nucleotides: TGCAGTGCTATAGGGGAGGTGTATCAGCCCCAGCATTTT.

The chain employs TRBV10-2 and TRBJ1-5, with a tentative D call TRBD1 (6 bases). There are 15 residues in the CDR3. Germline V lookup: CDR1 WSHSY, CDR2 SAAADI. V gave up 5 bases and J gave up 5 bases, with 16 bases separating them. CDR3 residues: CASSKDSRGDQPQHF. The CDR3 nucleotides are TGCGCCAGCAGTAAGGACAGCAGGGGCGATCAGCCCCAGCATTTT.

The V call is TRBV19, the J call TRBJ2-7; tentative D call: TRBD2 (5 bases). The V and J ends lost 3 bases and 5 bases respectively, with 11 bases between them. Germline lookup yields CDR1 LNHDA and CDR2 SQIVND (reference sequence). CDR3 size: 13 residues. In DNA, the CDR3 is TGTGCCAGTAGTATGGTACCCGGGGACGAGCAGTACTTC. Residues: CASSMVPGDEQYF.

Many counts were recorded for this clonotype. This CDR3 is CASRQGEETQYF. The CDR3 DNA reads as TGTGCCAGTAGACAGGGTGAAGAGACCCAGTACTTC. This chain connects TRBV12-3 or TRBV12-4 to TRBJ2-5, with 7 bases lining up with TRBD1. J gave up 3 bases and V 9 bases, and 4 bases lay outside the gene matches. The CDR3 contains 12 residues.

This clonotype was detected many times. The germline gene is not matched at one end of the junction; a read error may be the cause. V usage is TRBV2 and J usage is TRBJ1-1, with D hard to call. Germline V lookup: CDR1 SNHLY, CDR2 FYNNEI. The CDR3 covers 13 residues. As DNA, the CDR3 is TGTGCCAGCGGTGAGGAACACAACACTGAAGCTTTCTTT. Its protein product is CASGEEHNTEAFF.

At least ten counts were recorded for this clonotype. The chain employs TRBV28 and TRBJ2-5; no firm D call. The germline V and J ends were trimmed by 6 bases and 0 bases, with 11 bases remaining between them. The CDR3 covers 14 residues. Germline V lookup: CDR1 MDHEN, CDR2 SYDVKM. CDR3 in amino acids: CASREVYHQETQYF. CDR3 DNA: TGTGCCAGCAGAGAGGTTTACCACCAAGAGACCCAGTACTTC.

This clonotype occurred many times. The V gene is TRBV3-1, the J gene TRBJ2-1; D might be TRBD1 or TRBD2, each matching 6 bases. This CDR3 comprises 15 residues. Per germline, CDR1 LGHDT and CDR2 YNNKEL (reference sequence). Deletions cut 4 bases from V and 4 bases from J, with 14 bases between. The CDR3 DNA follows: TGTGCCAGCAGCCCCCAAGGGGGGCGGTACAATGAGCAGTTCTTC. Translating it yields CASSPQGGRYNEQFF.

This clonotype was seen many times. The chain combines TRBV5-1 with TRBJ2-1; 9 nucleotides match TRBD2. Germline-derived CDR1 and CDR2 are SGHRS and YFSETQ. This CDR3 is 15 amino acids long. V lost 4 bases, J lost 4 bases, and 6 bases stayed unmatched. The CDR3 DNA follows: TGCGCCAGCAGCGGTAGCGGGAGCCCATACAATGAGCAGTTCTTC. Protein: CASSGSGSPYNEQFF.

The genes are TRBV11-1 and TRBJ2-6; D is ambiguous. The V end lost 2 bases, the J end lost 0 bases, and 8 bases lay between the germline ends. Germline V gene data show CDR1 as SGHAT and CDR2 as FQDESV (reference sequence). This CDR3 is 16 amino acids long. The CDR3 loop reads CASSLLQLSGANVLTF. The CDR3 bases are TGTGCCAGCAGCTTACTTCAGCTCTCTGGGGCCAACGTCCTGACTTTC.

This clonotype appeared a few times. This chain links TRBV24-1 with TRBJ2-6; the D gene is possibly TRBD1 (6 bases). Germline V gene sequence: CDR1 KGHDR, CDR2 SFDVKD. The CDR3 consists of 20 residues. The V end lost 3 bases, the J end lost 1 base, and 21 bases lay between the germline ends. The DNA of the CDR3 is TGTGCCACCAGTGATACTACAGGGAAAGTTTTCGAGTCTGGGGCCAACGTCCTGACTTTC. Translated: CATSDTTGKVFESGANVLTF.

V gene TRBV6-5 combines with J gene TRBJ1-6; no definite D call. The V gene's germline CDR1 is MNHEY and CDR2 SVGAGI. The germline V and J ends were trimmed by 8 bases and 4 bases, with 15 bases remaining between them. This CDR3 has 15 amino acids. The CDR3 loop is CASGIRAQYNSPLHF. DNA of the CDR3: TGTGCCAGCGGTATACGGGCTCAATATAATTCACCCCTCCACTTT.

This clonotype was recorded at least ten times. This sequence joins TRBV5-1 and TRBJ1-1; D call uncertain. V shed 2 bases and J shed 2 bases, with 7 bases lying between them. Germline CDR1 and CDR2: SGHRS and YFSETQ. The CDR3 spans 13 residues. CDR3 in DNA: TGCGCCAGCAGCTTTCGGGCTAACACTGAAGCTTTCTTT. Its translation: CASSFRANTEAFF.